The 29 T cell receptor beta chains listed next were all sequenced from one sample in a study of T cell responses to AZD1222 COVID-19 vaccine. Sequencing used immunoSEQ multiplex PCR; TCRdb keeps in-frame clones, though not all of them. The table lists roughly 130,000 clones, roughly nine tenths of them singletons. Sequencing used peripheral blood, obtained on day 0 of AZD1222 vaccination. The receptor set was obtained from an adult in good health.

This clone came up once. This chain links TRBV28 with TRBJ2-7; 8 bases align to TRBD1. The CDR3 length is 13 residues. Germline CDR1 MDHEN, CDR2 SYDVKM. After removal of 5 bases from V and 3 bases from J, the junction contained 3 bases not matched to a gene. The CDR3 protein is CASSRTGFYEQYF. Here the CDR3 DNA reads TGTGCCAGCAGTCGGACAGGGTTCTACGAGCAGTACTTC.

The chain recombines TRBV11-2 with TRBJ1-1, with 8 nucleotides matching TRBD1. Germline V CDR1 and CDR2: SGHAT, FQNNGV. The CDR3 spans 13 residues. V lost 6 bases, J lost 5 bases, and 5 bases stayed unmatched. As DNA, the CDR3 is TGTGCCAGCAGACCTACAGGGGGAACTGAAGCTTTCTTT. This encodes CASRPTGGTEAFF.

The rearrangement joins TRBV7-6 to TRBJ1-1; no clear D gene. This CDR3 has 15 amino acids. Germline V CDR1 and CDR2: SGHVS, FNYEAQ. Trimming removed 2 bases at V and 3 bases at J, with 13 bases between. In nucleotides, the CDR3 is TGTGCCAGCAGCTTAAGAAAGGGATCGGACACTGAAGCTTTCTTT. Its translation is CASSLRKGSDTEAFF.

The chain combines TRBV28 with TRBJ2-7; D gene uncertain. This CDR3 has 11 amino acids. Per the germline V gene, CDR1 is MDHEN and CDR2 is SYDVKM. V lost 6 bases to trimming and J lost 7 bases, with 10 bases between them. The CDR3 bases are TGTGCCAGCAGCCTTACATGGGAGCAGTACTTC. This codes for CASSLTWEQYF.

This clone was detected once. Relative to the germline gene, one junction end is altered; a read error may explain this. This rearrangement joins TRBV2 to TRBJ1-5, with TRBD1 matching over 8 bases. The CDR3 runs to 16 residues. The V gene's germline CDR1 is SNHLY and CDR2 FYNNEI. The CDR3 DNA follows: TGTGCCAGCAGCGAAGGTCGGAGACAGGGGTACTCAGCCCAGCATTTT. This encodes CASSEGRRQGYSAQHF. Filled out from reference TRBV2 and TRBJ1-5, the complete variable domain reads EPEVTQTPSHQVTQMGQEVILRCVPISNHLYFYWYRQILGQKVEFLVSFYNNEISEKSEIFDDQFSVERPDGSNFTLKIRSTKLEDSAMYFCASSEGRRQGYSAQHFGDGTRLSIL.

CDR3 protein: CASSPDRPLAPGNTIYF. The CDR3 DNA reads as TGTGCCAGCAGTCCTGACAGGCCCCTAGCCCCCGGAAACACCATATATTTT. The J gene is TRBJ1-3, the V gene TRBV28; D may be TRBD1 (6 bases). The CDR3 spans 17 residues. CDR1 is MDHEN and CDR2 is SYDVKM in the germline V gene. With 5 bases removed from V and 4 bases from J, the gap between germline ends came to 21 bases.

As to this clone: The junction does not match germline at one end; this may be a read error. The rearrangement joins TRBV12-3 or TRBV12-4 to TRBJ2-3; D not resolved. The CDR3 length is 13 residues. CDR3 coding DNA: TGTGCCAGCAGGCCCCCGGGCACGGATACGCAGTATTTT. Its translation is CASRPPGTDTQYF.

The chain links TRBV7-8 to TRBJ2-5; D is ambiguous. The CDR3 has 13 amino acids. The germline V gene has CDR1 SGHVS and CDR2 FQNEAQ. Trimming pared 2 bases from V and 1 base from J, leaving 5 bases between. The CDR3 is CASSLRLQETQYF. The CDR3 DNA sequence: TGTGCCAGCAGCTTACGGCTCCAAGAGACCCAGTACTTC. The variable domain in full, with the rest retrieved from reference TRBV7-8 and TRBJ2-5, is GAGVSQSPRYKVAKRGQDVALRCDPISGHVSLFWYQQALGQGPEFLTYFQNEAQLDKSGLPSDRFFAERPEGSVSTLKIQRTQQEDSAVYLCASSLRLQETQYFGPGTRLLVL.

V is TRBV27 and J is TRBJ2-1; possibly TRBD2 for D (7 bases). The germline V gene encodes CDR1 MNHEY and CDR2 SMNVEV (reference sequence). V was cut by 3 bases and J by 2 bases, with 11 bases left in between. This CDR3 is 15 amino acids long. CDR3 nucleotides: TGTGCCAGCAGTTTCAGCGGGACAACCTACAATGAGCAGTTCTTC. This codes for CASSFSGTTYNEQFF.

The chain recombines TRBV7-8 with TRBJ1-2; tentatively, D is TRBD1 (5 bases). Germline V gene sequence: CDR1 SGHVS, CDR2 FQNEAQ. This CDR3 spans 15 amino acids. The germline V and J ends were trimmed by 2 bases and 4 bases, with 14 bases remaining between them. The CDR3 nucleotides read TGTGCCAGCAGCTTATTTGCAGGGCCTGCCTATGGCTACACCTTC. Amino acid sequence: CASSLFAGPAYGYTF. The whole variable domain, remainder taken from reference TRBV7-8 and TRBJ1-2, is GAGVSQSPRYKVAKRGQDVALRCDPISGHVSLFWYQQALGQGPEFLTYFQNEAQLDKSGLPSDRFFAERPEGSVSTLKIQRTQQEDSAVYLCASSLFAGPAYGYTFGSGTRLTVV.

The chain carries TRBV28 and TRBJ2-3; TRBD2 matches at 12 bases. V trimming: 4 bases; J trimming: 8 bases; junction bases outside the gene matches: 19. CDR1 MDHEN and CDR2 SYDVKM come from the germline V gene. The length of the CDR3 is 19 residues. Here the CDR3 DNA reads TGTGCCAGCAGTTCCCCCCGACTAGCGGGGGCCCCGAGCCGTGGTACGCAGTATTTT. Translated, it gives CASSSPRLAGAPSRGTQYF.

The V gene is TRBV5-4, the J gene TRBJ1-3; D ambiguous. The germline V and J ends were trimmed by 4 bases and 0 bases, with 8 bases remaining between them. The CDR3 runs 14 residues. In germline, CDR1 is SGHNT, CDR2 YYREEE (reference sequence). The DNA of the CDR3 is TGTGCCAGCAGCCCCTCGGGCTCTGGAAACACCATATATTTT. It specifies CASSPSGSGNTIYF.

The rearrangement joins TRBV4-1 to TRBJ1-5, with D possibly TRBD1 on 6 matching bases. Germline CDR1 and CDR2: MGHRA and YSYEKL. The CDR3 sequence is 15 residues long. V was shortened by 7 bases and J by 2 bases, with 15 bases between the two germline ends. The CDR3 is CASNQKGQGNQPQHF. CDR3 DNA sequence: TGCGCCAGCAACCAGAAGGGACAAGGCAATCAGCCCCAGCATTTT.

This clone was seen at least ten times. V is TRBV28 and J is TRBJ1-5, with 9 positions matching TRBD1. The ends lost 6 bases at V and 1 base at J; junction bases unmatched: 7. The CDR3 is 16 residues long. Germline V lookup: CDR1 MDHEN, CDR2 SYDVKM. CDR3 in DNA: TGTGCCAGCAGGGGACAGGGCCTAGGGAGCAATCAGCCCCAGCATTTT. Translation gives CASRGQGLGSNQPQHF.

The chain links TRBV4-1 to TRBJ1-4; tentative D call: TRBD1 (5 bases). CDR1 and CDR2 from the germline V gene are MGHRA and YSYEKL. V lost 0 bases and J 3 bases, leaving 11 bases between the germline ends. The CDR3 runs to 16 residues. The CDR3 is CASSQERGVSNEKLFF. CDR3 DNA sequence: TGCGCCAGCAGCCAAGAGAGGGGAGTCTCTAATGAAAAACTGTTTTTT.

This clone was detected only a few times. This chain connects TRBV9 to TRBJ1-2, with D possibly matching TRBD1 (5 bases). Trimming left V 0 bases short and J 7 bases short, with 13 bases between. Germline V CDR1 and CDR2: SGDLS, YYNGEE. The CDR3 is 14 residues long. The CDR3 sequence: CASSVVPGRGGYTF. The DNA for the CDR3 is TGTGCCAGCAGCGTAGTACCGGGACGGGGTGGCTACACCTTC.

This chain connects TRBV3-1 (or the pseudogene TRBV3-2) to TRBJ1-6; TRBD1 matches at 9 bases. The germline V gene has CDR1 LGHDT and CDR2 YNNKEL (reference sequence). The CDR3 spans 16 residues. Losses at the gene ends were 1 base for V and 11 bases for J; bases not matched to a gene: 9. CDR3 residues: CASSQAVGTGPTPLHF. For the CDR3, the DNA is TGTGCCAGCAGCCAAGCGGTAGGGACAGGGCCTACACCCCTCCACTTT.

This clone was recorded once. The rearrangement links TRBV7-2 to TRBJ2-7; D is unclear. This CDR3 region has 13 residues. Per the germline V gene, CDR1 is SGHTA and CDR2 is FQGNSA. V was pared by 5 bases and J by 3 bases, with 11 bases between. The CDR3 nucleotides are TGTGCCAGCAGCCCGACTGGTTTCTACGAGCAGTACTTC. Encoded protein: CASSPTGFYEQYF.

The CDR3 region is CSVEAGRTYGYTF. The CDR3 nucleotides read TGCAGCGTTGAAGCGGGCAGGACCTATGGCTACACCTTC. The rearrangement links TRBV29-1 to TRBJ1-2; no clear D. V dropped 1 base and J dropped 4 bases, with 10 bases sitting between them. CDR3 length equals 13 residues. Germline V CDR1 and CDR2: SQVTM, ANQGSEA.

The chain has TRBV11-3 and TRBJ1-1, with a weak D call TRBD1 (6 bases). There are 13 residues in the CDR3. Per the germline V gene, CDR1 is SGHNT and CDR2 is YENEEA. Trimming took 2 bases from V and 8 from J, leaving 12 bases between them. The CDR3 coding sequence is TGTGCCAGCAGCTTAACGGGACAAGACGAAGCTTTCTTT. Translated: CASSLTGQDEAFF.

The chain uses TRBV5-1 and TRBJ2-7; tentative D call: TRBD1 (6 bases). This CDR3 has 15 residues. Trimming shortened V by 1 base and J by 5 bases, and 16 bases separated the two germline ends. Germline CDR1 SGHRS, CDR2 YFSETQ. The CDR3 is CASSLLRQGSDEQYF. The CDR3 DNA reads as TGCGCCAGCAGCTTGCTTCGGCAGGGGTCGGACGAGCAGTACTTC.

This chain uses TRBV5-4 with TRBJ2-3; D is undetermined. V was pared by 4 bases and J by 5 bases, with 17 bases between. The CDR3 covers 15 residues. The germline gives CDR1 SGHNT, CDR2 YYREEE (reference sequence). CDR3: CASSLLGSSGDTQYF. Written as DNA, the CDR3 is TGTGCCAGCAGCCTGCTGGGTAGCTCCGGAGATACGCAGTATTTT.

The chain has TRBV6-4 and TRBJ1-4, with no clear D. V gave up 2 bases and J gave up 8 bases, with 9 bases separating them. CDR1 is MRHNA and CDR2 is SNTAGT in the germline V gene. The CDR3 is 13 residues long. The CDR3 here is CASSDRVGEKLFF. The CDR3 DNA follows: TGTGCCAGCAGTGACAGGGTTGGCGAAAAACTGTTTTTT.

The chain couples TRBV7-6 to TRBJ1-1; 9 nucleotides line up with TRBD1. Germline V gives CDR1 SGHVS, CDR2 FNYEAQ. The CDR3 contains 15 residues. J was trimmed by 3 bases and V by 4 bases; bases with no gene match: 6. Here the CDR3 reads CASSSSGQGDTEAFF. The DNA for the CDR3 is TGTGCCAGCAGCTCTTCGGGACAGGGTGACACTGAAGCTTTCTTT.

This chain connects TRBV5-1 to TRBJ2-3; 11 positions match TRBD2. With 1 base clipped from V and 0 bases from J, the junction kept 4 bases outside the gene matches. This CDR3 has 17 amino acids. The germline gives CDR1 SGHRS, CDR2 YFSETQ. CDR3 sequence: CASSLTRLAGSTDTQYF. The DNA for the CDR3 is TGCGCCAGCAGCTTGACAAGACTAGCGGGGAGCACAGATACGCAGTATTTT.

The rearrangement joins TRBV29-1 to TRBJ2-7; D gene unclear. The CDR3 has 10 amino acids. Looked up from germline, CDR1 is SQVTM and CDR2 is ANQGSEA. V lost 6 bases, J lost 4 bases, and 7 bases lay in between. The CDR3 nucleotides are TGCAGCGTCGGAGAGTACGAGCAGTACTTC. It translates to CSVGEYEQYF.

This clone was observed a single time. The chain recombines TRBV9 with TRBJ1-3, with unresolved D. The V and J ends lost 5 bases and 4 bases respectively, with 7 bases between them. Germline-derived CDR1 and CDR2 are SGDLS and YYNGEE. This CDR3 has 12 residues. CDR3 DNA sequence: TGTGCCAGCAGGGAAGGGGGAAACACCATATATTTT. Protein product: CASREGGNTIYF.

This chain joins TRBV11-2 and TRBJ1-4; D ambiguous. Germline-derived CDR1 and CDR2 are SGHAT and FQNNGV. The CDR3 runs to 15 residues. The ends were cut back, 1 base at V and 8 bases at J, with 14 bases in the middle. The CDR3 loop is CASSLGVAALEKLFF. DNA for the CDR3: TGTGCCAGCAGCTTAGGGGTGGCAGCCCTAGAAAAACTGTTTTTT.

This clone was found a few times. The chain carries TRBV6-2 or TRBV6-3 and TRBJ1-1; no definite D call. The CDR3 runs to 13 residues. The germline V gene encodes CDR1 MNHEY and CDR2 SVGEGT. V was clipped by 6 bases and J by 1 base, with 9 bases between them. CDR3 nucleotides: TGTGCCAGCAGCCCTCGGGAGAACACTGAAGCTTTCTTT. Translating gives CASSPRENTEAFF.